The rows below give T cell receptor beta chains drawn from one sample of a study of blood T cell repertoires in COVID-19. Clones were read by immunoSEQ multiplex PCR, and TCRdb kept only the in-frame ones, dropping some. This table holds fewer than 300,000 clones, about 87% found once. Sequenced: peripheral blood. Receptor source: a man aged 60 to 69 who had recovered from COVID-19. Each CDR3 is given with its conserved first and last residue. A D gene is named only where the DNA matches it firmly. Part of the rows lack a size; the others show once, few, many or a class for expanded clones.

CDR3nt,CDR3aa,d_gene,abundance,j_gene,v_gene
TGTGCCAGCAGCGCCCGGGACAGCCTCCACGAGCAGTACTTC,CASSARDSLHEQYF,TRBD1,NA,TRBJ2-7,TRBV9
TGTGCCAGCAGCCAAGTGGGAGCGGGGGGGCCGGACACCGGGGAGCTGTTTTTT,CASSQVGAGGPDTGELFF,TRBD2,NA,TRBJ2-2,TRBV4-2
TGTGCCAGCAGCTCCTGGACAGGGTTAAACAATGAGCAGTTCTTC,CASSSWTGLNNEQFF,TRBD1,few,TRBJ2-1,TRBV11-2
TGCGCCAGCACCGAGTTGGGGGGATTCACAGATACGCAGTATTTT,CASTELGGFTDTQYF,NA,NA,TRBJ2-3,TRBV5-1
TGTGCCAGCAGCCCGGCTCAGGCGGGTGGCTACACCTTC,CASSPAQAGGYTF,NA,few,TRBJ1-2,TRBV7-8
TGTGCCAGTAGCCAGGGTTTCCCGGGGGGTGAAGCTTTCTTT,CASSQGFPGGEAFF,NA,NA,TRBJ1-1,TRBV19
TGTGCCAGCAGTCGTCCCGGGACAGCTGGCGGATGGGCCCTCCACTTT,CASSRPGTAGGWALHF,TRBD1,NA,TRBJ1-6,TRBV25-1
TGTGCCAGCAGCGTAGGGCCAGGGAAAACAGATACGCAGTATTTT,CASSVGPGKTDTQYF,NA,NA,TRBJ2-3,TRBV9
TGTGCCAGCAGTTACTCGCAGAGGGGGCAGGGGGACGAGCAGTACTTC,CASSYSQRGQGDEQYF,TRBD1,NA,TRBJ2-7,TRBV6-6
TGCAGCGTTGGGGGGGTCTCCTACGAGCAGTACTTC,CSVGGVSYEQYF,NA,NA,TRBJ2-7,TRBV29-1
TGTGCCAGCAGCCAAGGTGTGACAGTTAATTCACCCCTCCACTTT,CASSQGVTVNSPLHF,NA,NA,TRBJ1-6,TRBV3-1/TRBV3-2
TGTGCCAGCTCACCACGTCAGGGGCATCAGCCCCAGCATTTT,CASSPRQGHQPQHF,NA,NA,TRBJ1-5,TRBV18
TGCGCCAGCAGCTTCCAATCTGGGGGAGGGGATGAGCAGTTCTTC,CASSFQSGGGDEQFF,TRBD2,NA,TRBJ2-1,TRBV5-1
TGTGCCAGCTCACCAAAAGGGGACACTGAAGCTTTCTTT,CASSPKGDTEAFF,NA,few,TRBJ1-1,TRBV18
TGTGCCAGCAGTTACCGGACTTATAGCAATCAGCCCCAGCATTTT,CASSYRTYSNQPQHF,NA,NA,TRBJ1-5,TRBV6-2/TRBV6-3
TGTGCCAGCACCGCGGGGGGGGGAGTCTACGAGCAGTACTTC,CASTAGGGVYEQYF,TRBD2,NA,TRBJ2-7,TRBV6-5
TGTGCCAGCAGCTTGACACCAGGGGCTCAGAGTGAAAAACTGTTTTTT,CASSLTPGAQSEKLFF,NA,NA,TRBJ1-4,TRBV5-6
TGTGCCAGCAGCAGGGGGCGCAGCACTGAAGCTTTCTTT,CASSRGRSTEAFF,TRBD1,once,TRBJ1-1,TRBV27
TGTGCCAGCAGCTTCGTGCGGGGGGGCCAAGAGACCCAGTACTTC,CASSFVRGGQETQYF,TRBD2,NA,TRBJ2-5,TRBV7-8
TGTGCCAGTAGGGAAAGAGTAGGCGGTCGGGAGACCCAGTACTTC,CASRERVGGRETQYF,NA,NA,TRBJ2-5,TRBV19
TGTGCCAGCACCCTCCTCACTAGCGGGAGAGTCGGAGATACGCAGTATTTT,CASTLLTSGRVGDTQYF,TRBD2,NA,TRBJ2-3,TRBV28
TGTGCCAGTAGTATAAAAGGGGCGAATCAGCCCCAGCATTTT,CASSIKGANQPQHF,NA,NA,TRBJ1-5,TRBV19
TGTGCCAGCAGGTACAGGGGGCTAGATAACGAGCAGTACTTC,CASRYRGLDNEQYF,TRBD1,NA,TRBJ2-7,TRBV2
TGTGCCAGCAGCTTGCCACACGGCGCAGCGAACTATGGCTACACCTTC,CASSLPHGAANYGYTF,NA,once,TRBJ1-2,TRBV5-4
TGTGCCAGCAGCATACTTAGCGGGACAAGCTCCTACGAGCAGTACTTC,CASSILSGTSSYEQYF,TRBD2,NA,TRBJ2-7,TRBV7-9
TGCGCCAGCAGCCTCGCACAGGGGTTGAACACTGAAGCTTTCTTT,CASSLAQGLNTEAFF,TRBD1,NA,TRBJ1-1,TRBV4-1
TGTGCCAGCAGTACACAGGGAAGGTTAGAGACCCAGTACTTC,CASSTQGRLETQYF,NA,NA,TRBJ2-5,TRBV6-5
TGTGCCAGCAGCTTGGGACAGATGAACACTGAAGCTTTCTTT,CASSLGQMNTEAFF,TRBD1,once,TRBJ1-1,TRBV7-3
TGTGCCAGTAGCCTCTCTGGGAGCTCCTATAATTCACCCCTCCACTTT,CASSLSGSSYNSPLHF,NA,NA,TRBJ1-6,TRBV19
TGTGCCAGCAGTTTTTCCAAAGGTTGGGGACAGGGTCTAATTAGGGCAACTAATGAAAAACTGTTTTTT,CASSFSKGWGQGLIRATNEKLFF,TRBD1,few,TRBJ1-4,TRBV27
TGTGCCTGGAGTGTGAGTGGAGGTAATTCACCCCTCCACTTT,CAWSVSGGNSPLHF,NA,NA,TRBJ1-6,TRBV30
TGTGCCACCAGTTCGCCCCCCGGGACAGGGGGCGTTGGCCCTGAGCAGTTCTTC,CATSSPPGTGGVGPEQFF,TRBD1,NA,TRBJ2-1,TRBV24-1
TGTGCCAGCAGCCAAGATTTGCCAGGGAACTATGGCTACACCTTC,CASSQDLPGNYGYTF,NA,NA,TRBJ1-2,TRBV14
TGTGCCAGCAGCTTCGCGGGTCCTGACAATTCACCCCTCCACTTT,CASSFAGPDNSPLHF,NA,NA,TRBJ1-6,TRBV9
TGTGCCAGCAGCTTAGCGCAGCCCAGGGGTGGAAACACCATATATTTT,CASSLAQPRGGNTIYF,NA,NA,TRBJ1-3,TRBV7-9
TGTGCCAGTAGTATAGTAAGTTTGGGGCCTCGAAAACCCTCGGGGGACACTGAAGCTTTCTTT,CASSIVSLGPRKPSGDTEAFF,NA,NA,TRBJ1-1,TRBV19
TGTGCCAGCAGCCAGATAGGACTAGCGGGGCAGTGGAGGAATGAGCAGTTCTTC,CASSQIGLAGQWRNEQFF,TRBD2,NA,TRBJ2-1,TRBV2
TGTGCCACCTATGACAGGGCCTACGAGCAGTACTTC,CATYDRAYEQYF,TRBD1,few,TRBJ2-7,TRBV6-5
TGTGCCAGCAGCTCTCTCGGCGGCTGGAATCAGCCCCAGCATTTT,CASSSLGGWNQPQHF,NA,NA,TRBJ1-5,TRBV7-2
TGCGCCAGCAGCTTGCGACAGATGGGTATCTCGAACACTGAAGCTTTCTTT,CASSLRQMGISNTEAFF,NA,once,TRBJ1-1,TRBV5-1
TGTGCCAGCAGTCCATCTATACTGGGGCTTGAGCAGTACTTC,CASSPSILGLEQYF,NA,once,TRBJ2-7,TRBV6-5